One sample yielded the 23 T cell receptor beta chains listed below, sequenced in a study of metastatic and nonmetastatic thyroid tumors. Through MiXCR, TCRdb re-clonotyped the PCR reads. The repertoire holds 10,000 to 15,000 clones, roughly 31% seen once, with 15% to 17% in the top ten. Each patient went into thyroid surgery without having received any treatment. The specimen was tumor tissue. The source of these receptors is a male donor with papillary thyroid cancer or a benign thyroid nodule (not recorded which). Some clones in this sample may be carry-over from other donors' samples.

As for this clone: At one of its ends the junction is not consistent with the germline gene, which may arise from a read error. The chain recombines TRBV11-2 with TRBJ2-6; tentative D call: TRBD1 (6 bases). Germline values: CDR1 SGHAT, CDR2 FQNNGV. The CDR3 has 17 amino acids. The CDR3, as DNA: TGTGCCATCAGCTTAGAGGGGACACACTCTGGGTCCAACGTCCTGACTTTC. This gives the protein CAISLEGTHSGSNVLTF.

The chain is built from TRBV28 and TRBJ2-3; 9 bases agree with TRBD2. Germline V gene lookup returns CDR1 MDHEN and CDR2 SYDVKM. The CDR3 is made up of 16 amino acids. J was trimmed by 1 base and V by 5 bases; bases with no gene match: 7. This chain's CDR3 is CASSHSGTSRTDTQYF. DNA of the CDR3: TGTGCCAGCAGTCATTCCGGGACTAGCCGCACAGATACGCAGTATTTT.

This clone is categorized as medium-sized. This chain uses TRBV10-3 with TRBJ2-3; possible D gene TRBD2, 6 bases. V was clipped by 4 bases and J by 0 bases, with 11 bases between them. Germline values: CDR1 ENHRY, CDR2 SYGVKD. The CDR3 contains 15 residues. CDR3 DNA: TGTGCCATCAGTGTGGCTGCGGGGAGCACAGATACGCAGTATTTT. This translates into CAISVAAGSTDTQYF.

This clone was observed many times. Possible read error: a much larger clone is one base away. The V call is TRBV6-1, the J call TRBJ1-1, with a weak D call TRBD1 (5 bases). Germline V lookup: CDR1 MNHNS, CDR2 SASEGT. CDR3 length: 13 residues. CDR3 protein: CASSLEGRADAFF. As DNA, the CDR3 is TGTGCCAGCAGTTTAGAGGGGAGGGCTGATGCTTTCTTT.

This clone has more than one count but fewer than ten. The chain links TRBV30 to TRBJ1-5, with no clear D. Looked up from germline, CDR1 is GTSNPN and CDR2 is SVGIG (reference sequence). With 3 bases removed from V and 4 bases from J, the gap between germline ends came to 13 bases. The CDR3 is made up of 14 amino acids. CDR3 protein: CAWSISTGNQPQHF. The CDR3 DNA follows: TGTGCCTGGAGCATAAGTACGGGTAATCAGCCCCAGCATTTT. Complete variable domain (other parts from reference TRBV30 and TRBJ1-5): SQTIHQWPATLVQPVGSPLSLECTVEGTSNPNLYWYRQAAGRGLQLLFYSVGIGQISSEVPQNLSASRPQDRQFILSSKKLLLSDSGFYLCAWSISTGNQPQHFGDGTRLSIL.

The chain links TRBV7-2 to TRBJ1-1; D uncertain. CDR1 and CDR2 from the germline V gene are SGHTA and FQGNSA. This CDR3 region has 13 residues. The V end was cut by 5 bases, the J end by 0 bases, with 7 bases between. The CDR3 here is CASSPYMNTEAFF. CDR3 sequence (DNA): TGTGCCAGCAGCCCCTACATGAACACTGAAGCTTTCTTT.

By frequency in the sample, this clone is large. The chain uses TRBV6-5 and TRBJ2-2; D is ambiguous. Trimming pared 2 bases from V and 2 bases from J, leaving 9 bases between. The CDR3 is 15 residues long. The germline gives CDR1 MNHEY, CDR2 SVGAGI. Here the CDR3 DNA reads TGTGCCAGCAGTTACGAGGCCAGTAACACCGGGGAGCTGTTTTTT. It yields the protein CASSYEASNTGELFF.

V gene TRBV5-1 combines with J gene TRBJ2-3; D is unclear. Trimming pared 6 bases from V and 0 bases from J, leaving 14 bases between. In germline, CDR1 is SGHRS, CDR2 YFSETQ. The CDR3 length is 15 residues. CDR3 sequence (DNA): TGCGCCAGCACCCATGGCGCAGTGAGCACAGATACGCAGTATTTT. Amino acids: CASTHGAVSTDTQYF.

This clone is categorized as medium-sized. At the DNA level, this CDR3 is encoded by other sequences in the same sample as well. The CDR3 DNA sequence: TGTGCCAGCAGTGAGTCAGGGGGCGCCTACAATGAGCAGTTCTTC. Translating it yields CASSESGGAYNEQFF. The chain employs TRBV2 and TRBJ2-1; 8 nucleotides match TRBD1. The germline CDR1 and CDR2 sequences are SNHLY and FYNNEI. CDR3 length: 15 amino acids. Unmatched junction bases numbered 3, after V lost 3 bases and J lost 2 bases.

In the case of this clone: Relative to the germline gene, one junction end is altered; a read error may explain this. The genes are TRBV27 and TRBJ2-3; 15 bases align to TRBD2. The length of the CDR3 is 16 residues. The germline gives CDR1 MNHEY, CDR2 SMNVEV (reference sequence). In nucleotides, the CDR3 is TGTGCCAGCTGTGGGACCGGACTAGCGGGGGGGTATACGCAGTCTTTT. Translating gives CASCGTGLAGGYTQSF.

There are many counts of this clone. V usage is TRBV3-1 and J usage is TRBJ2-5; TRBD2 matches 13 bases. The CDR3 spans 21 residues. Trimming took 4 bases from V and 5 from J; bases not matched to a gene: 22. Germline V lookup: CDR1 LGHDT, CDR2 YNNKEL (reference sequence). The CDR3 DNA is TGTGCCAGCAGCCCGACCCCACTAGCGGGGGGGCGGGGGGTCCGACTCGAGACCCAGTACTTC. It encodes CASSPTPLAGGRGVRLETQYF.

Relative to its sample, this clone is medium-sized. This chain uses TRBV4-2 with TRBJ2-1; D remains ambiguous. The CDR3 length is 13 residues. Deletions cut 0 bases from V and 7 bases from J, with 7 bases between. In germline, CDR1 is LGHNA, CDR2 YNFKEQ. The CDR3 sequence: CASSQEATNEQFF. CDR3 bases: TGTGCCAGCAGCCAAGAAGCGACGAATGAGCAGTTCTTC.

This clone is medium-sized (0.01 to 0.1%) within its sample. The V and J genes are TRBV7-2 and TRBJ2-3, with 12 positions matching TRBD2. CDR3 length: 16 residues. V lost 3 bases and J lost 5; bases outside the gene matches: 6. The germline V gene encodes CDR1 SGHTA and CDR2 FQGNSA. The CDR3 region is CASSFPPSGRGDTQYF. CDR3 nucleotides: TGTGCCAGCAGCTTTCCGCCTAGCGGGAGGGGAGATACGCAGTATTTT.

A word on this clone: This is likely a read error, given that the CDR3 carries no conserved phenylalanine or tryptophan at its end. The chain carries TRBV5-1 and TRBJ2-7; no reliable D call. The V and J ends lost 4 bases and 0 bases respectively, with 11 bases between them. This CDR3 spans 14 amino acids. Germline CDR1 reads SGHRS; CDR2 reads YFSETQ. Here the CDR3 reads CASSLEYSSYEQYP. The CDR3 nucleotides read TGCGCCAGCAGCCTAGAATATAGCTCCTACGAGCAGTACCCC.

At least ten counts were recorded for this clone. V gene TRBV3-1 combines with J gene TRBJ2-1; no clear D. The CDR3 is made up of 16 amino acids. The V end lost 5 bases, the J end lost 5 bases, and 19 bases lay between the germline ends. The germline CDR1 and CDR2 sequences are LGHDT and YNNKEL (reference sequence). CDR3 loop: CASSNRVVGLNNEQFF. CDR3 DNA sequence: TGTGCCAGCAGCAATCGGGTTGTGGGGTTAAACAATGAGCAGTTCTTC.

At least ten counts were recorded for this clone. A read error may explain this, as a much larger clone is one base away. Because the CDR3 is missing its conserved closing phenylalanine or tryptophan, this is likely a read error. This sequence joins TRBV7-8 and TRBJ2-7; D is unclear. In germline, CDR1 is SGHVS, CDR2 FQNEAQ. The CDR3 runs to 15 residues. The V end lost 3 bases, the J end lost 2 bases, and 14 bases lay between the germline ends. CDR3 sequence reads: CASSFGRGITYEQYS. CDR3 in DNA: TGTGCCAGCAGCTTCGGCCGAGGCATTACCTACGAGCAGTACTCC.

In this sample, this clone is medium-sized. This chain connects TRBV11-2 to TRBJ2-7; tentative D call: TRBD1 (5 bases). The CDR3 runs to 14 residues. The germline V and J ends were trimmed by 5 bases and 1 base, with 12 bases remaining between them. Germline values: CDR1 SGHAT, CDR2 FQNNGV. The DNA of the CDR3 is TGTGCCAGCAGCCTCGTCCCAGGGTCCTACGAGCAGTACTTC. Encoded protein: CASSLVPGSYEQYF.

The rearrangement joins TRBV6-2 or TRBV6-3 to TRBJ1-1, with D possibly TRBD1 on 5 matching bases. Germline V gives CDR1 MNHEY, CDR2 SVGEGT. Trimming shortened V by 6 bases and J by 10 bases, and 21 bases separated the two germline ends. CDR3 length equals 14 residues. In nucleotides, the CDR3 is TGTGCCAGCAGCCCGACAGAGGTAGGCGTTCGAGCTTTCTTT. This sequence encodes CASSPTEVGVRAFF.

The chain couples TRBV20-1 to TRBJ1-4, with 7 positions matching TRBD1. V shed 5 bases and J 7 bases; nucleotides not matched to a gene: 19. Germline CDR1 DFQATT, CDR2 SNEGSKA (reference sequence). This CDR3 has 17 amino acids. The CDR3 sequence: CSALRGGRVGPGEKLFF. The DNA of the CDR3 is TGCAGTGCTCTCAGGGGGGGACGGGTCGGGCCGGGTGAAAAACTGTTTTTT.

This clone is medium-sized by share. The rearrangement uses TRBV9 and TRBJ2-3; 9 bases are shared with TRBD1. The germline V gene has CDR1 SGDLS and CDR2 YYNGEE. With V trimmed by 0 bases and J by 4 bases, 18 bases remained unmatched. This CDR3 is built from 20 residues. The CDR3 region has the DNA TGTGCCAGCAGCGTAGAAGGGACAGGGAAAGACGTGAACAAAGCAGATACGCAGTATTTT. This encodes CASSVEGTGKDVNKADTQYF.

This clone is a singleton in its sample. One end of the junction is discordant with germline, which a read error may explain. This chain links TRBV6-1 with TRBJ2-7, with D tentatively TRBD2 (6 bases). Germline V CDR1 and CDR2: MNHNS, SASEGT. The CDR3 runs to 13 residues. CDR3 sequence (DNA): TGTGCCAGCAGGGAAGGAGGGAGTGACGAGCAGTACTTC. Translating it yields CASREGGSDEQYF.

This clone counts as medium-sized. Other nucleotide sequences in the sample specify the same CDR3. The V and J genes are TRBV29-1 and TRBJ2-2; TRBD1 might be the D (6 bases). Germline-derived CDR1 and CDR2 are SQVTM and ANQGSEA. Trimming stripped 6 bases from V and 0 bases from J, with 11 bases between. This CDR3 region has 14 residues. Written as DNA, the CDR3 is TGCAGCGTGGCCGGGACATCGAACACCGGGGAGCTGTTTTTT. Translation gives CSVAGTSNTGELFF.

The chain has TRBV28 and TRBJ2-1; no definite D call. The V end was cut by 6 bases, the J end by 6 bases, with 15 bases between. The CDR3 is 14 residues long. CDR1 and CDR2 from the germline V gene are MDHEN and SYDVKM. This chain's CDR3 is CASSTPGGVNEQFF. CDR3 nucleotide sequence: TGTGCCAGCAGCACCCCCGGTGGAGTCAATGAGCAGTTCTTC.